Below are 20 T cell receptor beta chains sequenced from a single sample in a study of blood T cells in healthy people across ages. With a J-beta primer mix and a sample-barcoded 5' primer, a second PCR ran roughly 6 to 12 cycles. TCRdb ran MiXCR on the 5' RACE reads and lists one entry per CDR3 protein. The sample gives 700,000 or so distinct CDR3 sequences, 22% of which show up once; about 22% is in the top ten. The sample taken for sequencing was blood. All receptors come from a man aged 65-85 years in good health.

The V and J genes are TRBV7-9 and TRBJ2-2; 13 bases match TRBD2. Germline CDR1 SEHNR, CDR2 FQNEAQ (reference sequence). With V trimmed by 5 bases and J by 6 bases, 6 bases remained unmatched. This CDR3 is 16 amino acids long. The CDR3 reads CASSTWTSGRAGELFF. CDR3 DNA sequence: TGTGCCAGCAGCACCTGGACTAGCGGGAGAGCCGGGGAGCTGTTTTTT.

This clonotype was detected many times. The chain carries TRBV20-1 and TRBJ2-4; TRBD2 aligns across 10 bases. With V trimmed by 6 bases and J by 8 bases, 4 bases remained unmatched. Germline CDR1 DFQATT, CDR2 SNEGSKA (reference sequence). The CDR3 has 12 residues. The CDR3 DNA reads as TGCAGTGCGGGGACTAGCGTTTACATTCAGTACTTC. Protein sequence: CSAGTSVYIQYF.

This clonotype was detected only a few times. This chain links TRBV28 with TRBJ2-4; 8 nucleotides line up with TRBD2. The ends lost 4 bases at V and 13 bases at J; junction bases unmatched: 15. The germline CDR1 and CDR2 sequences are MDHEN and SYDVKM. CDR3 length equals 15 residues. The CDR3 nucleotides are TGTGCCAGCAGTTCCCAACCGCCGGGGGGGCCGGTCCAGTACTTC. It translates to CASSSQPPGGPVQYF. The variable domain in full, completed from reference TRBV28 and TRBJ2-4, reads DVKVTQSSRYLVKRTGEKVFLECVQDMDHENMFWYRQDPGLGLRLIYFSYDVKMKEKGDIPEGYSVSREKKERFSLILESASTNQTSMYLCASSSQPPGGPVQYFGAGTRLSVL.

J is TRBJ1-1 and V is TRBV5-5; no reliable D call. The CDR3 sequence is 13 residues long. Germline V gene lookup returns CDR1 SGHKS and CDR2 YYEKEE (reference sequence). The V end was cut by 0 bases, the J end by 3 bases, with 6 bases between. Here the CDR3 DNA reads TGTGCCAGCAGCTTGGCGGATTACACTGAAGCTTTCTTT. Translating gives CASSLADYTEAFF.

The chain employs TRBV29-1 and TRBJ2-1; TRBD1 is a possible D gene (5 bases). Germline CDR1 and CDR2: SQVTM and ANQGSEA. The CDR3 length is 13 residues. The V gene lost 4 bases and the J gene lost 1 base, with 8 bases spanning the gap. CDR3 sequence (DNA): TGCAGCGTTGGCAGACAGTCCTACAATGAGCAGTTCTTC. Protein product: CSVGRQSYNEQFF.

The chain has TRBV12-3 or TRBV12-4 and TRBJ1-1, with 10 bases that match TRBD1. V was clipped by 4 bases and J by 0 bases; unmatched bases: 17. The CDR3 has 20 residues. The CDR3 spells CASSSRDRGTFYSVNTEAFF. Written as DNA, the CDR3 is TGTGCCAGCAGTTCCCGGGACAGGGGAACCTTCTATTCCGTGAACACTGAAGCTTTCTTT.

This clonotype has just a few counts. This rearrangement joins TRBV3-1 to TRBJ2-3; D is unresolved. The ends were cut back, 4 bases at V and 4 bases at J, with 15 bases in the middle. Germline-derived CDR1 and CDR2 are LGHDT and YNNKEL (reference sequence). There are 15 residues in the CDR3. The CDR3 sequence is CASSRALGQSDTQYF. For the CDR3, the DNA is TGTGCCAGCAGCCGAGCGCTAGGGCAGTCAGATACGCAGTATTTT.

This clonotype has only a few counts. V usage is TRBV7-9 and J usage is TRBJ1-4; D unclear. Germline CDR1 is SEHNR and CDR2 is FQNEAQ (reference sequence). The CDR3 is 15 residues long. The germline V and J ends were trimmed by 1 base and 0 bases, with 6 bases remaining between them. CDR3 bases: TGTGCCAGCAGCTTAGGAGATGCAACTAATGAAAAACTGTTTTTT. Amino acid sequence: CASSLGDATNEKLFF. The full variable domain, rest sourced from reference TRBV7-9 and TRBJ1-4, is DTGVSQNPRHKITKRGQNVTFRCDPISEHNRLYWYRQTLGQGPEFLTYFQNEAQLEKSRLLSDRFSAERPKGSFSTLEIQRTEQGDSAMYLCASSLGDATNEKLFFGSGTQLSVL.

This chain uses TRBV3-1 with TRBJ2-3; D possibly corresponds to TRBD2 (5 bases). Germline CDR1 is LGHDT and CDR2 is YNNKEL (reference sequence). The V end lost 0 bases, the J end lost 2 bases, and 21 bases lay between the germline ends. The CDR3 length is 19 residues. The CDR3 loop is CASSQEAEGSGSSTDTQYF. CDR3 in DNA: TGTGCCAGCAGCCAAGAGGCGGAAGGTAGTGGGAGCTCCACAGATACGCAGTATTTT.

The chain has TRBV5-1 and TRBJ2-3, with D perhaps matching TRBD2 (7 bases). Germline V gene lookup returns CDR1 SGHRS and CDR2 YFSETQ. This CDR3 spans 17 amino acids. V was shortened by 5 bases and J by 2 bases, with 21 bases between the two germline ends. In nucleotides, the CDR3 is TGCGCCAGCAGACGTAGGGGGGGATTCGATTCCACAGATACGCAGTATTTT. Its protein is CASRRRGGFDSTDTQYF.

This clonotype was found many times. The rearrangement uses TRBV27 and TRBJ2-3; the D is unclear. Germline-derived CDR1 and CDR2 are MNHEY and SMNVEV (reference sequence). CDR3 length: 15 residues. V lost 1 base, J lost 2 bases, and 10 bases lay in between. The CDR3 is CASSLLGYNTDTQYF. In DNA form, the CDR3 reads TGTGCCAGCAGTTTATTGGGCTATAACACAGATACGCAGTATTTT.

In this sample, this clonotype turned up a few times. The chain has TRBV24-1 and TRBJ1-2, with D possibly being TRBD1 (6 bases). V was cut by 3 bases and J by 2 bases, with 15 bases left in between. CDR3 length: 16 residues. Germline values: CDR1 KGHDR, CDR2 SFDVKD. CDR3 sequence reads: CATSDPLGGTNYGYTF. DNA for the CDR3: TGTGCCACCAGTGATCCCCTGGGGGGCACAAACTATGGCTACACCTTC.

The chain combines TRBV20-1 with TRBJ2-5, with 11 bases identical to TRBD2. The V gene's germline CDR1 is DFQATT and CDR2 SNEGSKA (reference sequence). This CDR3 is built from 17 residues. V was pared by 0 bases and J by 5 bases, with 11 bases of the junction left unmatched. The CDR3 protein is CSARELAGGPKWETQYF. CDR3 coding DNA: TGCAGTGCTAGAGAGCTAGCGGGGGGCCCGAAGTGGGAGACCCAGTACTTC.

A few counts support this clonotype. The J gene is TRBJ1-4, the V gene TRBV7-8, with D tentatively TRBD1 (5 bases). CDR1 is SGHVS and CDR2 is FQNEAQ in the germline V gene. Deletions cut 4 bases from V and 5 bases from J, with 11 bases between. This CDR3 region has 14 residues. The CDR3 nucleotides are TGTGCCAGCAGCTCTATCCGGGACAATGAAAAACTGTTTTTT. Its translation: CASSSIRDNEKLFF.

The chain recombines TRBV10-3 with TRBJ1-2; D gene ambiguous. The CDR3 length is 13 residues. Trimming shortened V by 2 bases and J by 4 bases, and 8 bases separated the two germline ends. Germline CDR1 ENHRY, CDR2 SYGVKD. CDR3 residues: CAISELSLYGYTF. The CDR3 DNA sequence: TGTGCCATCAGTGAGCTCAGCCTCTATGGCTACACCTTC.

This clonotype was seen a handful of times. This chain joins TRBV12-3 or TRBV12-4 and TRBJ1-5; 9 bases map to TRBD1. This CDR3 has 14 amino acids. Unmatched junction bases numbered 5, after V lost 5 bases and J lost 6 bases. The CDR3 sequence is CASSATGGTQPQHF. In nucleotides, the CDR3 is TGTGCCAGCAGTGCAACAGGGGGCACTCAGCCCCAGCATTTT.

This clonotype was picked up a small number of times. The rearrangement uses TRBV12-3 or TRBV12-4 and TRBJ2-4, with a tentative D call TRBD1 (6 bases). V was pared by 2 bases and J by 1 base, with 9 bases between. The CDR3 runs 15 residues. The CDR3 region is CASSLQGSAKNIQYF. As DNA, the CDR3 is TGTGCCAGCAGTTTACAGGGGAGTGCCAAAAACATTCAGTACTTC.

The chain employs TRBV13 and TRBJ2-7; D call uncertain. Germline V lookup: CDR1 PRHDT, CDR2 FYEKMQ (reference sequence). V was shortened by 5 bases and J by 5 bases, with 13 bases between the two germline ends. The CDR3 totals 13 residues. The CDR3 nucleotides read TGTGCCAGCAGCCCTTTAGTAGGAGACGAGCAGTACTTC. Translating it yields CASSPLVGDEQYF.

A few counts support this clonotype. The CDR3 bases are TGTGCCAGCAGTGAAGCCCTGGGACAGGGAAATTCACCCCTCCACTTT. The encoded protein is CASSEALGQGNSPLHF. The genes are TRBV6-1 and TRBJ1-6; 9 bases fit TRBD1. CDR3 length equals 16 residues. The ends lost 0 bases at V and 7 bases at J; junction bases unmatched: 4. Germline loops: CDR1 MNHNS, CDR2 SASEGT.

The table lists this clonotype with a few counts. The rearrangement joins TRBV12-3 or TRBV12-4 to TRBJ1-4; 7 positions match TRBD1. The CDR3 has 13 amino acids. Losses at the gene ends were 8 bases for V and 8 bases for J; bases not matched to a gene: 8. CDR3 in DNA: TGTGCCAGCCGCGGGACAGTGAAAGAAAAACTGTTTTTT. It codes for CASRGTVKEKLFF.